Listed below are T cell receptor beta chains from one sample, sequenced in a study of vaccination effects on CD4 cells after COVID-19. Libraries were prepared by immunoSEQ multiplex PCR; TCRdb keeps only in-frame clonotypes and omits some of them. The table has 60,000 to 65,000 clones, roughly 80% seen once. These TCRs are of unknown antigen specificity. Specimen: CD4+ T cells from PBMCs cultured with HCoV-OC43 spike peptides, collected before COVID-19 vaccination. These receptors were obtained from a human donor who received a COVID-19 vaccine. Each CDR3 is given with its conserved first and last residue. Each record gives: D gene, J gene, V gene, clone size, CDR3 protein, CDR3 DNA. D genes are given only for firm matches. Not every row has a clone size; where given, it reads once, few, many or a size class.

d_call: TRBD1; j_call: TRBJ1-2; v_call: TRBV9; clone_size: -; cdr3_aa: CASSVGTGGGDYGYTF; cdr3_nt: TGTGCCAGCAGCGTTGGGACAGGGGGGGGAGACTATGGCTACACCTTC
d_call: TRBD1; j_call: TRBJ1-1; v_call: TRBV9; clone_size: -; cdr3_aa: CASSSGGESEAFF; cdr3_nt: TGTGCCAGCAGCTCAGGGGGCGAGTCTGAAGCTTTCTTT
d_call: TRBD1; j_call: TRBJ2-3; v_call: TRBV5-6; clone_size: -; cdr3_aa: CASSLEPGGYTDTQYF; cdr3_nt: TGTGCCAGCAGCTTGGAGCCAGGGGGATATACAGATACGCAGTATTTT
d_call: -; j_call: TRBJ2-3; v_call: TRBV9; clone_size: few; cdr3_aa: CASSVAFGDTQYF; cdr3_nt: TGTGCCAGCAGCGTAGCTTTCGGAGATACGCAGTATTTT
d_call: -; j_call: TRBJ2-3; v_call: TRBV18; clone_size: -; cdr3_aa: CASSPPGTTDTQYF; cdr3_nt: TGTGCCAGCTCACCCCCGGGGACTACAGATACGCAGTATTTT
d_call: -; j_call: TRBJ2-3; v_call: TRBV29-1; clone_size: -; cdr3_aa: CSVGSGFADTQYF; cdr3_nt: TGCAGCGTTGGCAGTGGGTTCGCAGATACGCAGTATTTT
d_call: -; j_call: TRBJ2-1; v_call: TRBV5-1; clone_size: -; cdr3_aa: CASSIQGYNEQFF; cdr3_nt: TGCGCCAGCAGTATCCAGGGTTACAATGAGCAGTTCTTC
d_call: -; j_call: TRBJ1-2; v_call: TRBV6-5; clone_size: once; cdr3_aa: CASRRRGDPRGYTF; cdr3_nt: TGTGCCAGCAGACGGAGAGGGGATCCGAGGGGCTACACCTTC
d_call: -; j_call: TRBJ2-2; v_call: TRBV5-6; clone_size: -; cdr3_aa: CASSRARTNTGELFF; cdr3_nt: TGTGCCAGCAGCAGGGCCCGCACGAACACCGGGGAGCTGTTTTTT
d_call: -; j_call: TRBJ2-3; v_call: TRBV2; clone_size: few; cdr3_aa: CASRGYTDTQYF; cdr3_nt: TGTGCCAGCAGAGGTTACACAGATACGCAGTATTTT
d_call: TRBD1; j_call: TRBJ1-6; v_call: TRBV7-3; clone_size: -; cdr3_aa: CASSLTGTGNSPLHF; cdr3_nt: TGTGCCAGCAGCTTAACTGGGACAGGGAATTCACCCCTCCACTTT
d_call: TRBD1; j_call: TRBJ2-1; v_call: TRBV24-1; clone_size: -; cdr3_aa: CATSDPPRDSTFF; cdr3_nt: TGTGCCACCAGTGATCCCCCCCGGGACAGTACGTTCTTC
d_call: TRBD2; j_call: TRBJ2-1; v_call: TRBV7-3; clone_size: -; cdr3_aa: CASSPGTSGAEQFF; cdr3_nt: TGTGCCAGCAGCCCTGGGACTAGCGGCGCTGAGCAGTTCTTC
d_call: -; j_call: TRBJ1-3; v_call: TRBV7-8; clone_size: -; cdr3_aa: CASRQDRQAGNTIYF; cdr3_nt: TGTGCCAGCAGACAGGACAGACAAGCTGGAAACACCATATATTTT
d_call: -; j_call: TRBJ2-1; v_call: TRBV24-1; clone_size: -; cdr3_aa: CATSDPGQVADNEQFF; cdr3_nt: TGTGCCACCAGTGACCCTGGGCAGGTAGCTGACAATGAGCAGTTCTTC
d_call: TRBD1; j_call: TRBJ2-1; v_call: TRBV7-2; clone_size: -; cdr3_aa: CASRLDRGSYNEQFF; cdr3_nt: TGTGCCAGCAGACTCGACAGGGGGTCCTACAATGAGCAGTTCTTC
d_call: TRBD2; j_call: TRBJ2-3; v_call: TRBV6-5; clone_size: -; cdr3_aa: CASRIVAGVGDTQYF; cdr3_nt: TGTGCCAGCAGGATCGTCGCGGGGGTTGGAGATACGCAGTATTTT
d_call: TRBD1; j_call: TRBJ1-5; v_call: TRBV7-8; clone_size: -; cdr3_aa: CASSRIQGEIIQPQHF; cdr3_nt: TGTGCCAGCAGCCGTATACAGGGGGAGATTATACAGCCCCAGCATTTT
d_call: -; j_call: TRBJ1-4; v_call: TRBV6-5; clone_size: once; cdr3_aa: CASSYSRTHEKLFF; cdr3_nt: TGTGCCAGCAGTTACTCTAGGACACATGAAAAACTGTTTTTT
d_call: -; j_call: TRBJ1-2; v_call: TRBV5-1; clone_size: once; cdr3_aa: CASSEFGGLANYGYTF; cdr3_nt: TGCGCCAGCAGCGAGTTCGGGGGGTTAGCTAACTATGGCTACACCTTC
d_call: TRBD2; j_call: TRBJ2-3; v_call: TRBV24-1; clone_size: -; cdr3_aa: CATSDSTSGDYTDTQYF; cdr3_nt: TGTGCCACCAGTGATTCGACTAGCGGGGATTACACAGATACGCAGTATTTT
d_call: TRBD1; j_call: TRBJ1-2; v_call: TRBV7-2; clone_size: -; cdr3_aa: CASSLTQTGHYTF; cdr3_nt: TGTGCCAGCAGCTTAACCCAGACAGGGCATTACACCTTC